This T cell receptor (beta chain) derives from a study of Graves' ophthalmopathy and Graves' hyperthyroidism listed by TCRdb under 2018. Looking at the study overall: Hyperthyroidism was considered stable if no progression to ophthalmopathy occurred within 18 months of follow-up. The study used TCR beta repertoire signatures to distinguish Graves' ophthalmopathy from Graves' hyperthyroidism and to predict progression to ophthalmopathy. In total, 135 blood samples were TCR-sequenced: some 43 ophthalmopathy, some 72 hyperthyroidism and roughly 17 hyperthyroidism-to-ophthalmopathy patients. To explore V-J signatures that distinguish ophthalmopathy from hyperthyroidism, a discovery set of 100 patients was enrolled, made up of around 40 with ophthalmopathy and 55 to 65 with stable hyperthyroidism. An independent validation cohort comprised 18 to 20 hyperthyroidism patients and 15 to 17 patients who later progressed from hyperthyroidism to ophthalmopathy. In five or six hyperthyroidism patients, T-cell repertoires of thyroid tissue and blood were compared. Once sampling was done, hyperthyroidism patients were given methimazole at a starting dose of 30 mg daily, while ophthalmopathy patients were given high-dose intravenous methylprednisolone.

Patients with hyperthyroidism were aged 18 to 65 years, had been newly diagnosed, and had a disease duration of less than 2 months. Patients with other autoimmune diseases, uncontrolled infections, pregnancy or lactation were excluded. Clinical symptoms, serum thyroxine, TRAb, thyroid ultrasound and orbital computed tomography were used for diagnosis. Total RNA was extracted using Trizol reagent, and RNA quality was checked on an Agilent 2100 Bioanalyzer. TCR beta CDR3 regions were amplified from RNA transcripts for repertoire sequencing. The first round of RT-PCR was done with HTBI primers and the Qiagen OneStep RT-PCR kit, and was followed by a second round of multiplex PCR, then size selection and purification. Libraries were sequenced paired-end with 100 bp reads on an Illumina HiSeq2000. Regarding the original processing steps: SOAPnuke was used for read processing, and reads with adapters, uncalled bases, a mean Phred below 15, or no exact constant-primer or identifier match were discarded. COPE v1.2.5 was used to merge the high-quality paired reads. Clonotypes were defined as unique nucleotide sequences and were aligned to IMGT TRB V, D and J references using MiTCR v1.1. The analysis was limited to V-J combinations with a frequency above 0.0001, which together covered 99.2% of repertoires. For each V-J combination, a TCR clonal expansion and chaos score was defined as the ratio of F50 clonal expansion to chaos observed in the TCRdist matrix. Welch's t-statistics and random forest were used to narrow the features down to about a dozen V-J combinations, which were then fed into a naive Bayes classifier. Thyroid-blood repertoire similarity was quantified with the Morisita-Horn index. The public reads were reprocessed in TCRdb via fastp at Q25 and MiXCR, keeping in-frame beta chains. Entries that share a CDR3 protein sequence are merged under the most common genes and DNA. TCRdb's processing, not the study's, gives the V and J calls here. For this sample the table gives about 550,000 distinct CDR3 sequences, of which less than 40% were detected only once. About 4.6% of the sample belongs to the ten largest clones.

Of note for this clonotype: Its antigen is still unknown. There are no base qualities to consult, and no much larger clone falls within one base.

Broader findings and caveats from the paper: Ophthalmopathy was separated from stable hyperthyroidism by the 13-signature model with just under 90% sensitivity and around 81% specificity in cross-validation and with 80%/75% in the test set. Most expanded thyroid clonotypes with a frequency above 0.001 also appeared in blood, which suggests that blood repertoires may reflect the immune response in the thyroid. No statistical method was used to set the sample size in advance, and the investigators knew which group each participant was assigned to. In validation, the model predicted ophthalmopathy progression with about 70% sensitivity and roughly 72% specificity; some 13 predicted patients were CT-confirmed with GO in a median of 6.5 months.

Spanning cysteine to phenylalanine, the CDR3 consists of 16 amino acids. The read is trimmed to its CDR3 DNA, 48 bases read in frame from base 1. V is reduced by 5 bases and J by 1 base, leaving a spacing of 18 bases between them. CDR1 and CDR2 were assigned from the germline V gene as SGHTA and FQGNSA. Material for sequencing was peripheral blood or thyroid tissue (not recorded which). The sequence joins TRBV7-2 to TRBJ2-7; TRBD2 is perhaps the D gene, given 5 matching bases. The clonotype was recovered from an adult man with Graves' hyperthyroidism. The bases are TGTGCCAGCAGCCAAGGCCGGGCGGAGGTATCCTACGAGCAGTACTTC. Its product reads: CASSQGRAEVSYEQYF.